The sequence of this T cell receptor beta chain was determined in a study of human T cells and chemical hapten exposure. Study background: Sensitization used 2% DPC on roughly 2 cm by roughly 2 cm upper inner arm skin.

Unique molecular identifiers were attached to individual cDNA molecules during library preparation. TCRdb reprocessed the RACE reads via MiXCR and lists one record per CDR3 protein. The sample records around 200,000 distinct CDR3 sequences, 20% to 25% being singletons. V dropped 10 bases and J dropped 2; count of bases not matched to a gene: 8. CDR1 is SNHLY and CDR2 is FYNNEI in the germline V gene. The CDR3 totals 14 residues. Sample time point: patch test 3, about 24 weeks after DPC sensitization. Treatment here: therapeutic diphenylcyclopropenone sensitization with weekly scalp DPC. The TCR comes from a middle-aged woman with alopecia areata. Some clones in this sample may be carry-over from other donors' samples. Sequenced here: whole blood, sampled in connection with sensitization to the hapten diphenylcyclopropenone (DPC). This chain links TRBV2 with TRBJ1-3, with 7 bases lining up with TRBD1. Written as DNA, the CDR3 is TGTGCCATCACACGGGACAGTGCTGGAAACACCATATATTTT. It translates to CAITRDSAGNTIYF.